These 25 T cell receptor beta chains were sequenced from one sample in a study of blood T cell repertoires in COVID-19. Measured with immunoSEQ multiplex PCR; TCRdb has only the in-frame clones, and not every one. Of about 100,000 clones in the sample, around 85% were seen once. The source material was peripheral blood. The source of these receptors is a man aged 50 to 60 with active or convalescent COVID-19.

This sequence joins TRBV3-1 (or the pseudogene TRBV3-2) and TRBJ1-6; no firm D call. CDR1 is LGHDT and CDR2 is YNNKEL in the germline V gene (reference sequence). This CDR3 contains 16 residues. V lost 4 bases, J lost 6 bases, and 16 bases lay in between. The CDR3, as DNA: TGTGCCAGCAGCCCCCGAGGTGGAGAGAGTAATTCACCCCTCCACTTT. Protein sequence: CASSPRGGESNSPLHF.

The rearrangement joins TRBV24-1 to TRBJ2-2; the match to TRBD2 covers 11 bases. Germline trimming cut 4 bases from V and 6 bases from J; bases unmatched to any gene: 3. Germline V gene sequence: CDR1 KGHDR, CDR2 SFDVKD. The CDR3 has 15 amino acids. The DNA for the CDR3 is TGTGCCACCAGTGAGTCACTAGCGGGGGCCGGGGAGCTGTTTTTT. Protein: CATSESLAGAGELFF.

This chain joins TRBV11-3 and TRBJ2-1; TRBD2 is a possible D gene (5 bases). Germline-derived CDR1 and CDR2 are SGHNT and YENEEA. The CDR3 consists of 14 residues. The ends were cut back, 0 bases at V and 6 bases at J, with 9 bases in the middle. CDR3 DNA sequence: TGTGCCAGCAGCTTAGAGGAGGCCTCCAATGAGCAGTTCTTC. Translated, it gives CASSLEEASNEQFF. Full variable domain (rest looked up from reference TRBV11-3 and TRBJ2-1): EAGVVQSPRYKIIEKKQPVAFWCNPISGHNTLYWYLQNLGQGPELLIRYENEEAVDDSQLPKDRFSAERLKGVDSTLKIQPAELGDSAVYLCASSLEEASNEQFFGPGTRLTVL.

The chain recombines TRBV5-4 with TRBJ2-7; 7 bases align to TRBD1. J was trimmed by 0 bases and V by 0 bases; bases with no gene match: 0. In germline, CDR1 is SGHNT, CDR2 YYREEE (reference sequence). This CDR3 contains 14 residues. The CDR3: CASSLGDSSYEQYF. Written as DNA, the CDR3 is TGTGCCAGCAGCTTGGGGGACAGCTCCTACGAGCAGTACTTC.

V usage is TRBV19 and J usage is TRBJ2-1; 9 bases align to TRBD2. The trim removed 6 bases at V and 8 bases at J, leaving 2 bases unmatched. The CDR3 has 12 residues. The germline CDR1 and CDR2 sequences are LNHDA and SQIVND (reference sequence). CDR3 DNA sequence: TGTGCCAGTAGCGCGGGAGGGTATGAGCAGTTCTTC. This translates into CASSAGGYEQFF. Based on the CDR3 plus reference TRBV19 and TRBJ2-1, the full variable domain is DGGITQSPKYLFRKEGQNVTLSCEQNLNHDAMYWYRQDPGQGLRLIYYSQIVNDFQKGDIAEGYSVSREKKESFPLTVTSAQKNPTAFYLCASSAGGYEQFFGPGTRLTVL.

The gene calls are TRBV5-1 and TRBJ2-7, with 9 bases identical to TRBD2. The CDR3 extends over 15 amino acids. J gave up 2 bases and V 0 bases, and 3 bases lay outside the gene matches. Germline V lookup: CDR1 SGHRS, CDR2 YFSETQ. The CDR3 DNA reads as TGCGCCAGCAGCTTGGCGCTAGCGGGAACCTACGAGCAGTACTTC. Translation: CASSLALAGTYEQYF.

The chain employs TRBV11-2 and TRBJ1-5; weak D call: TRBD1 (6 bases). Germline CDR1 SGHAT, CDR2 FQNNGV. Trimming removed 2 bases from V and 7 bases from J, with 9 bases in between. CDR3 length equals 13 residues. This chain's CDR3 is CASSLTTGQPQHF. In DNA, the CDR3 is TGTGCCAGCAGCTTAACGACAGGACAGCCCCAGCATTTT. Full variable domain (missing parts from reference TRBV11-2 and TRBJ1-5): EAGVAQSPRYKIIEKRQSVAFWCNPISGHATLYWYQQILGQGPKLLIQFQNNGVVDDSQLPKDRFSAERLKGVDSTLKIQPAKLEDSAVYLCASSLTTGQPQHFGDGTRLSIL.

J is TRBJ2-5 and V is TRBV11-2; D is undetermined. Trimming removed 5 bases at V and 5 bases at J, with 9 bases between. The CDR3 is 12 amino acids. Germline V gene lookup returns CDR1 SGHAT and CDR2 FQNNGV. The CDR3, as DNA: TGTGCCAGCAGCGACAAGGTGGAGACCCAGTACTTC. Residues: CASSDKVETQYF.

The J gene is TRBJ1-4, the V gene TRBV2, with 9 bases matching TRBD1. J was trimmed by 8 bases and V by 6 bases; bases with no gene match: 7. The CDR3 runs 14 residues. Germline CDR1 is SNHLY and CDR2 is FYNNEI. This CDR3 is CASRWGQGGEKLFF. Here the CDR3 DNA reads TGTGCCAGCAGGTGGGGACAGGGTGGCGAAAAACTGTTTTTT.

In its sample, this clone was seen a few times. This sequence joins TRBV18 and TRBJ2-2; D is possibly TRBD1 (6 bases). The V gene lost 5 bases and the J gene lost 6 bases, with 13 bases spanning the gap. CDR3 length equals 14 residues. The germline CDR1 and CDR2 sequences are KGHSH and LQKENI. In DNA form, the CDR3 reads TGTGCCAGCTCAAGACTCTCAGGGGCCGGGGAGCTGTTTTTT. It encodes CASSRLSGAGELFF. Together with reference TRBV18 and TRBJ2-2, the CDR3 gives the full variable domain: NAGVMQNPRHLVRRRGQEARLRCSPMKGHSHVYWYRQLPEEGLKFMVYLQKENIIDESGMPKERFSAEFPKEGPSILRIQQVVRGDSAAYFCASSRLSGAGELFFGEGSRLTVL.

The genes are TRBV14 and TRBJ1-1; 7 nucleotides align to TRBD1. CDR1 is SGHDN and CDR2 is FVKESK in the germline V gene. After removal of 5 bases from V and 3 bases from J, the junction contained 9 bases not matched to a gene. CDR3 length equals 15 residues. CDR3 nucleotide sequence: TGTGCCAGCAGCACCCGACAGGGTGGGTACACTGAAGCTTTCTTT. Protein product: CASSTRQGGYTEAFF.

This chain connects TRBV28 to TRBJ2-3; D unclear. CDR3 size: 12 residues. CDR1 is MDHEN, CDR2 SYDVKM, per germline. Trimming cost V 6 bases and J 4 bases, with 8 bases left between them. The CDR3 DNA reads TGTGCCAGCAGCCTCTCAGCAGATACGCAGTATTTT. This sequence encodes CASSLSADTQYF.

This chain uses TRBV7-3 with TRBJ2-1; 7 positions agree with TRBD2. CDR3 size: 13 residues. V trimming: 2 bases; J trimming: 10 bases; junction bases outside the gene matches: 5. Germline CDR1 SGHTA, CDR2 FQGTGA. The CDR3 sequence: CASSLGGSGEQFF. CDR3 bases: TGTGCCAGCAGCTTAGGCGGGAGCGGGGAGCAGTTCTTC. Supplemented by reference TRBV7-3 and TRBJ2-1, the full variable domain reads GAGVSQTPSNKVTEKGKYVELRCDPISGHTALYWYRQSLGQGPEFLIYFQGTGAADDSGLPNDRFFAVRPEGSVSTLKIQRTERGDSAVYLCASSLGGSGEQFFGPGTRLTVL.

The CDR3 reads CASSTSTGVQETQYF. Here the CDR3 DNA reads TGTGCCAGCAGCACTTCGACAGGGGTTCAAGAGACCCAGTACTTC. This chain links TRBV11-2 with TRBJ2-5; 8 positions agree with TRBD1. Germline V gene sequence: CDR1 SGHAT, CDR2 FQNNGV. The trim removed 5 bases at V and 2 bases at J, leaving 7 bases unmatched. This CDR3 is 15 amino acids long.

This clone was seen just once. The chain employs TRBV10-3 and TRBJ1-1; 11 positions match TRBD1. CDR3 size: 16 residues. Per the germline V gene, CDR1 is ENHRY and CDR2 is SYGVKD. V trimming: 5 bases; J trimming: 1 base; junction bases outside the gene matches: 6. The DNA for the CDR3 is TGTGCCATCAGTCACGGACAGGGGGCCGGGAACACTGAAGCTTTCTTT. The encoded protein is CAISHGQGAGNTEAFF.

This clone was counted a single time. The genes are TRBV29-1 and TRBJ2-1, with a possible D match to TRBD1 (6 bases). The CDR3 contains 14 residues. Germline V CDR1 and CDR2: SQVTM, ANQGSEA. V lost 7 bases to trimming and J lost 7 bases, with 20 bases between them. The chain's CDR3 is CSARGHSDRNEQFF. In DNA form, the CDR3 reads TGCAGCGCCCGAGGACATTCTGACAGGAATGAGCAGTTCTTC.

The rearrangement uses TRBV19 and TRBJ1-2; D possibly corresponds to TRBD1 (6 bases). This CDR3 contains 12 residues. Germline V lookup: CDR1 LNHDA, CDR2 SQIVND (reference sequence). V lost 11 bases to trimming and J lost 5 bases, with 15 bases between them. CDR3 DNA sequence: TGTGCCGCACAACAGGGTCGGTATGGCTACACCTTC. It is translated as CAAQQGRYGYTF.

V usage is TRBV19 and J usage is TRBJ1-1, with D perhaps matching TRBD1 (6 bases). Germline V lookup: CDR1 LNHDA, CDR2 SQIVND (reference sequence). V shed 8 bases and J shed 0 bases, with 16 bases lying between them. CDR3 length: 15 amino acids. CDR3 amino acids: CASGPLDRLNTEAFF. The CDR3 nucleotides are TGTGCCAGTGGCCCCTTGGACAGACTGAACACTGAAGCTTTCTTT. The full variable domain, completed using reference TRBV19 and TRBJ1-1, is DGGITQSPKYLFRKEGQNVTLSCEQNLNHDAMYWYRQDPGQGLRLIYYSQIVNDFQKGDIAEGYSVSREKKESFPLTVTSAQKNPTAFYLCASGPLDRLNTEAFFGQGTRLTVV.

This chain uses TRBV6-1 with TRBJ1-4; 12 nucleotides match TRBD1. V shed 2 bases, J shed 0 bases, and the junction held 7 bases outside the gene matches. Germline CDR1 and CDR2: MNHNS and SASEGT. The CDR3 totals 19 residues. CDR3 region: CASSETGTGGDATNEKLFF. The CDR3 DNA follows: TGTGCCAGCAGTGAAACCGGGACAGGGGGCGATGCAACTAATGAAAAACTGTTTTTT.

The DNA for the CDR3 is TGTGCCACCAGCAGATCTACTAGCGGGAGCCCTTACCAGTACTTC. Its translation is CATSRSTSGSPYQYF. The rearrangement uses TRBV15 and TRBJ2-5, with 11 bases that match TRBD2. Germline V gene lookup returns CDR1 LNHNV and CDR2 YYDKDF (reference sequence). The ends lost 2 bases at V and 10 bases at J; junction bases unmatched: 9. This CDR3 is built from 15 residues.

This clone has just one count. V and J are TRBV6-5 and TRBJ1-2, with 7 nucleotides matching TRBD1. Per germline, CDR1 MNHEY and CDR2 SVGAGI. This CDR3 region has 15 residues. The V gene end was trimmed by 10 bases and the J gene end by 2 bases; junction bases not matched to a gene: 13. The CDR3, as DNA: TGTGCCATCTTACCCGGAGGGACAGTGAACTATGGCTACACCTTC. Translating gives CAILPGGTVNYGYTF.

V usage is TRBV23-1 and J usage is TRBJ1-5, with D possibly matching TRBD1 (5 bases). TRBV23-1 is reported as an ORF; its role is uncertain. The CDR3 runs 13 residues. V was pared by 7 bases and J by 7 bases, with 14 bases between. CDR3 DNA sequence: TGCGCCAGCACCCTCAGGGTGAGCCAGCCCCAGCATTTT. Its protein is CASTLRVSQPQHF.

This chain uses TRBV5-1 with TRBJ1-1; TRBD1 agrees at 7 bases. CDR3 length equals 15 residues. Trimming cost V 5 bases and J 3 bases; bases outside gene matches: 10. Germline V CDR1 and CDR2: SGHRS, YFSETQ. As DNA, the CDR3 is TGCGCCAGCAGTTTCCGTCAGGGGGTAGACACTGAAGCTTTCTTT. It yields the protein CASSFRQGVDTEAFF.

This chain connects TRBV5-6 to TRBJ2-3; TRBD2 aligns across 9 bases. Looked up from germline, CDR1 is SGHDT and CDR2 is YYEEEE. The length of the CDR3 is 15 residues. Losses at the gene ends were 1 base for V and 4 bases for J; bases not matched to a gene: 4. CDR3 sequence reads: CASSLIAGDPDTQYF. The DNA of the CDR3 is TGTGCCAGCAGCTTGATAGCGGGAGATCCAGATACGCAGTATTTT. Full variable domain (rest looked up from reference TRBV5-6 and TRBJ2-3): DAGVTQSPTHLIKTRGQQVTLRCSPKSGHDTVSWYQQALGQGPQFIFQYYEEEERQRGNFPDRFSGHQFPNYSSELNVNALLLGDSALYLCASSLIAGDPDTQYFGPGTRLTVL.

Written as DNA, the CDR3 is TGTGCCAGTAGCACCGGGACTAGCGGGGTATACTCCTACAATGAGCAGTTCTTC. Translated, it gives CASSTGTSGVYSYNEQFF. This rearrangement joins TRBV19 to TRBJ2-1; 13 bases map to TRBD2. Germline CDR1 reads LNHDA; CDR2 reads SQIVND (reference sequence). V was clipped by 6 bases and J by 0 bases; unmatched bases: 8. The CDR3 totals 18 residues.